This T cell receptor (beta chain) was identified in a study of blood T cell repertoires in COVID-19. Study background: T cells, B-cell-depleted T cells, or PBMCs provided the cDNA or gDNA that served as material.

Germline assignment: CDR1 WSHSY and CDR2 SAAADI. With 3 bases removed from V and 4 bases from J, the gap between germline ends came to 15 bases. There are 15 residues in the CDR3. Clones were sequenced by immunoSEQ multiplex PCR, and TCRdb holds only the in-frame ones, with some missing. The sample has tens of thousands of clones, around 90% seen once. The chain has TRBV10-2 and TRBJ1-2; the D is unclear. Sequenced material: peripheral blood. The source is a man aged 50 to 59 with active COVID-19. The CDR3 DNA sequence: TGCGCCAGCAGTGATTGGGCCGGGAATGTCTATGGCTACACCTTC. This sequence encodes CASSDWAGNVYGYTF.